The rows below give T cell receptor beta chains drawn from one sample of a study of CD8 T cells in ankylosing spondylitis. TCRdb re-called the 5' RACE reads through MiXCR, storing one row per CDR3 protein. The data contain 80,000 to 100,000 distinct CDR3 sequences, 8.8% of them singletons. The sample comprised blood, either unsorted or a sorted T cell fraction (not recorded which). These receptors came from a male donor with ankylosing spondylitis or in good health (not recorded which). Each CDR3 is given with its conserved first and last residue. The D gene is left open where the match is weak. The size entry is marked missing in some rows and otherwise reads once, few, many or a size class.

clone_size,j_call,v_call,d_call,cdr3_nt,cdr3_aa
few,TRBJ2-2,TRBV2,.,TGTGCCAGCAGTGAAGCGCTTCTGACCGGGGAGCTGTTTTTT,CASSEALLTGELFF
few,TRBJ2-7,TRBV28,TRBD1,TGTGCCAGCAGTCAACAGGGGGCAGGGGAGCAGTACTTC,CASSQQGAGEQYF
many,TRBJ2-7,TRBV18,.,TGTGCCAGCTCTGCTACGGACAGTTCCTACGAGCAGTACTTC,CASSATDSSYEQYF
many,TRBJ1-1,TRBV19,.,TGTGCCAGTACCCCGCCCAGGCAGGTTGCTGAAGCTTTCTTT,CASTPPRQVAEAFF
.,TRBJ2-7,TRBV6-5,TRBD1,TGTGCCAGCAGTTTGGGACAGCCAGCTTACTACGAGCAGTACTTC,CASSLGQPAYYEQYF
few,TRBJ1-1,TRBV19,TRBD1,TGTGCCAGTAGTCCCCGGGACAGACCTAATGCTCGGGGGCCGAACACTGAAGCTTTCTTT,CASSPRDRPNARGPNTEAFF
many,TRBJ2-1,TRBV20-1,.,TGCAGTGCCCCTAGCAGCAAAGCCTACAATGAGCAGTTCTTC,CSAPSSKAYNEQFF
.,TRBJ2-3,TRBV2,TRBD2,TGTGCCAGCGGCGCAAGCGGGAGGGGGACCACAGATACGCAGTATTTT,CASGASGRGTTDTQYF
many,TRBJ2-1,TRBV29-1,.,TGCAGCGTTGAGTTGGGAACAGGGCGGGGTGAGCAGTTCTTC,CSVELGTGRGEQFF
many,TRBJ1-1,TRBV20-1,TRBD1,TGCAGTGCCATGGGACAGGGGCCGGCCACTGAAGCTTTCTTT,CSAMGQGPATEAFF
many,TRBJ2-2,TRBV20-1,.,TGCAGTGCTTTAAACAGTGCATCGAACACCGGGGAGCTGTTTTTT,CSALNSASNTGELFF
.,TRBJ2-3,TRBV7-9,.,TGTGCCAGCAGCAGTGGCGAAGATACGCAGTATTTT,CASSSGEDTQYF
few,TRBJ1-1,TRBV7-9,.,TGTGCCAGCAGCTTACAAGGCGGGTATATGGGGAACACTGAAGCTTTCTTT,CASSLQGGYMGNTEAFF
many,TRBJ1-4,TRBV28,.,TGTGCCAGCAGTTTTGTGAGGCCGGCGGCAACTAATGAAAAACTGTTTTTT,CASSFVRPAATNEKLFF
.,TRBJ2-1,TRBV20-1,TRBD1,TGCAGTGCTGCCGGGACAGGGGGAATGGGCTCCTACAATGAGCAGTTCTTC,CSAAGTGGMGSYNEQFF
many,TRBJ1-6,TRBV20-1,TRBD1,TGCAGTGCTCTCCGGACAGGGAGCTCACCCCTCCACTTT,CSALRTGSSPLHF